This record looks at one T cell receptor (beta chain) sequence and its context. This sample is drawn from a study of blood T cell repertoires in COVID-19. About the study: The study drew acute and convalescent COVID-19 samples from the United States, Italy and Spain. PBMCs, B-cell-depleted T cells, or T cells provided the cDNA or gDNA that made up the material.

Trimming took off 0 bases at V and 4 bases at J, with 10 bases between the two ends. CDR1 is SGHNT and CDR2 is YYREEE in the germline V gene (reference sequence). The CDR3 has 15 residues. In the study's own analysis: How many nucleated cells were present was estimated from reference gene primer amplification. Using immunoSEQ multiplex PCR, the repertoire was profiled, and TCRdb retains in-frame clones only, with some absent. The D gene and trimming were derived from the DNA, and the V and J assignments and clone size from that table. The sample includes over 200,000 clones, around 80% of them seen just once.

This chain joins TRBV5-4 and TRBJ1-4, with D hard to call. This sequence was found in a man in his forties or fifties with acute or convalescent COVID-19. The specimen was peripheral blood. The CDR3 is CASSLDRVVNEKLFF. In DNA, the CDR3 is TGTGCCAGCAGCTTGGACCGAGTTGTTAATGAAAAACTGTTTTTT.